Listed below are T cell receptor beta chains from one sample, sequenced in a study of CD8 T cells in ankylosing spondylitis. TCRdb re-called the 5' RACE reads with MiXCR, one entry per CDR3 protein. The sample contains about 200,000 distinct CDR3 sequences, about 13% of which appear only once. Input material: blood, either unsorted or a sorted T cell fraction (not recorded which). All receptors derive from a male donor with ankylosing spondylitis or in good health (not recorded which). Both conserved end residues are part of each CDR3. The D gene is left open where the match is weak. Clone size is shown for a subset of rows, as once, few, many or a class of expanded clone.

d_call j_call clone_size v_call cdr3_nt cdr3_aa
NA TRBJ2-1 few TRBV7-9 TGTGCCAGCAGCTTAGGACGGATACCGTCCTACAATGAGCAGTTCTTC CASSLGRIPSYNEQFF
NA TRBJ2-7 many TRBV19 TGTGCCAGTGGACATCGGCGGGGAGAGCAGTACTTC CASGHRRGEQYF
NA TRBJ1-1 NA TRBV12-3/TRBV12-4 TGTGCCAGCAGTTTAGGGTCCCCGGCCGAGAACACTGAAGCTTTCTTT CASSLGSPAENTEAFF
NA TRBJ1-1 few TRBV23-1 TGCGCCAGCACCTGGGGATTGGTTGAAGCTTTCTTT CASTWGLVEAFF
NA TRBJ2-7 NA TRBV29-1 TGCAGCGCTCTAGATGTCGGACAGCCCTACGAGCAGTACTTC CSALDVGQPYEQYF
TRBD2 TRBJ2-7 NA TRBV5-5 TGTGCCAGCGGCCCTGGGGATAGCGGGATCCACGAGCAGTACTTC CASGPGDSGIHEQYF
NA TRBJ1-4 NA TRBV5-6 TGTGCCACCAGCTCGGTTGGTTCGGACGGCACAACTAATGAAAAACTGTTTTTT CATSSVGSDGTTNEKLFF
NA TRBJ2-1 NA TRBV2 TGTGCCAGCGGTCCATTCTCGACTAGTCCCAGGTACGATGAGCAGTTCTTC CASGPFSTSPRYDEQFF
NA TRBJ2-3 few TRBV5-1 TGCGCCAGCAGCTTTGGCGATGGGGATAGCACAGATACGCAGTATTTT CASSFGDGDSTDTQYF
NA TRBJ2-3 few TRBV6-5 TGTGCCAGCAGTAACTCCCTACGCACAGATACGCAGTATTTT CASSNSLRTDTQYF
NA TRBJ2-7 NA TRBV12-3/TRBV12-4 TGTGCCAGCAGTTGGGCGGTATACGAGCAGTACTTC CASSWAVYEQYF
NA TRBJ2-1 many TRBV5-1 TGCGCCAGCAGCCCAGAGGGGCCCAATGAGCAGTTCTTC CASSPEGPNEQFF
TRBD2 TRBJ2-7 few TRBV2 TGTGCCAGCAGTGAACTAGCGGCCTCCTACGAGCAGTACTTC CASSELAASYEQYF
NA TRBJ1-2 NA TRBV13 TGTGCCAGCAGCGAGGGTAACTATGGCTACACCTTC CASSEGNYGYTF
NA TRBJ2-1 few TRBV30 TGTGCCTGGACAGCGGGTTATAGGGATGAGCAGTTCTTC CAWTAGYRDEQFF
NA TRBJ2-1 few TRBV19 TGTGCCAGTAGTCCCACCCAGGGGACCTACAATGAGCAGTTCTTC CASSPTQGTYNEQFF
TRBD1 TRBJ1-4 NA TRBV2 TGTGCCAGCAGTCCCACTGGGCAGGGGGGAACTAATGAAAAACTGTTTTTT CASSPTGQGGTNEKLFF
TRBD2 TRBJ2-1 NA TRBV20-1 TGCAGTGCCCGAGGGGGAGCGGGGGGGCCGTCATTGTTGAAGTTCTTC CSARGGAGGPSLLKFF
TRBD1 TRBJ2-1 few TRBV5-6 TGTGCCAGCAGCTTTAAAGGGGGCTTTGACGATGAGCAGTTCTTC CASSFKGGFDDEQFF
TRBD2 TRBJ2-3 many TRBV12-3/TRBV12-4 TGTGCCAGCAGTTTAACTAGCGGGAGGGCAGATACGCAGTATTTT CASSLTSGRADTQYF
TRBD1 TRBJ2-2 NA TRBV4-1 TGCGCCAGCAGCCAAGGAGGACAGGCCCCGATCCCGACCGGGGAGCTGTTTTTT CASSQGGQAPIPTGELFF
NA TRBJ2-7 NA TRBV29-1 TGCAGCGTTGAAGGGGCGGGACAGCCCTCCTACGAGCAGTACTTC CSVEGAGQPSYEQYF
NA TRBJ1-1 NA TRBV9 TGTGCCAGCAGCCCTAGCGACACTGAAGCTTTCTTT CASSPSDTEAFF
TRBD2 TRBJ2-1 many TRBV4-2 TGTGCCAGCAGCCAAGAAAACCGGGGGGATGAGCAGTTCTTC CASSQENRGDEQFF
NA TRBJ1-5 NA TRBV7-9 TGTGCCAGCAGCTTAGGAGGGAGTGATCAGCCCCAGCATTTT CASSLGGSDQPQHF
TRBD2 TRBJ2-2 NA TRBV11-2 TGTGCCAGCAGCGTAGGGACTACGAACACCGGGGAGCTGTTTTTT CASSVGTTNTGELFF
TRBD2 TRBJ2-7 NA TRBV7-9 TGTGCCAGCAGCTACGGGGTCGACCGGGAGGAGTACTTC CASSYGVDREEYF
TRBD1 TRBJ1-1 few TRBV9 TGTGCCAGCAGCGGTGAAAAGGCAGGGGGCACTGAAGCTTTCTTT CASSGEKAGGTEAFF
NA TRBJ2-3 few TRBV6-2/TRBV6-3 TGTGCCAGCAGTTATGCAAGTGTCAGAGGGGCAGATACGCAGTATTTT CASSYASVRGADTQYF
NA TRBJ2-7 few TRBV5-1 TGCGCCAGCAGCTTGAACGGGGCTTCCTACGAGCAGTACTTC CASSLNGASYEQYF
NA TRBJ1-2 few TRBV4-1 TGCGCCAGCAGCCAAGATGCAGCCTATGGCTACACCTTC CASSQDAAYGYTF
NA TRBJ2-3 NA TRBV25-1 TGTGCCAGCAGTGAATCCAGGAGTAGCAACACAGATACGCAGTATTTT CASSESRSSNTDTQYF
TRBD1 TRBJ2-5 NA TRBV29-1 TGCAGCGTTGAGAAAAGGGAGACAGGGGTTGACGGGGAGACCCAGTACTTC CSVEKRETGVDGETQYF
TRBD1 TRBJ2-1 few TRBV27 TGTGCCAGCAGTACAGGGGTTGAGCAGTTCTTC CASSTGVEQFF
NA TRBJ1-4 NA TRBV12-5 TGTGCTAGTGGTTTGGGGCCGGGGCTTGCAACTAATGAAAAACTGTTTTTT CASGLGPGLATNEKLFF
TRBD1 TRBJ2-1 few TRBV4-1 TGCGCCAGCAGCCAAGAGGGACAGGGCGCGGGGGAGCAGTTCTTC CASSQEGQGAGEQFF
NA TRBJ1-2 few TRBV21-1 TGTGCCAGCAGCAAAGTATCTGGACGGCTCTCCGGGTATGGCTACACCTTC CASSKVSGRLSGYGYTF
NA TRBJ1-1 NA TRBV7-9 TGTGCCAGCAGCTTACCGGGGGGGACTGAAGCTTTCTTT CASSLPGGTEAFF
TRBD2 TRBJ2-3 NA TRBV5-1 TGCGCCAGCAGCCCCGGGACTAGCACCACAGATACGCAGTATTTT CASSPGTSTTDTQYF
NA TRBJ1-2 many TRBV12-3/TRBV12-4 TGTGCCAGCAGTTTAGGCAGGCTCTATGGCTACACCTTC CASSLGRLYGYTF
NA TRBJ2-7 many TRBV25-1 TGTGCCAGCAGTGCCCTAGGCTCCTACGAGCAGTACTTC CASSALGSYEQYF
NA TRBJ2-1 NA TRBV7-9 TGTGCCAGCAGCCCCGTGGAGAGGACCTACAATGAGCAGTTCTTC CASSPVERTYNEQFF
NA TRBJ2-1 few TRBV5-1 TGCGCCAGCAGCTTGGACGGGAGTAGAGCGTACAATGAGCAGTTCTTC CASSLDGSRAYNEQFF
NA TRBJ2-1 few TRBV9 TGTGCCAGCAGCGTAGGAACGAGAGACAATGAGCAGTTCTTC CASSVGTRDNEQFF
TRBD2 TRBJ2-1 NA TRBV5-1 TGCGCCAGCAGCTTGTACTCGCCGGGACTAGCGGGAGGGTTCTACAATGAGCAGTTCTTC CASSLYSPGLAGGFYNEQFF
TRBD2 TRBJ2-2 few TRBV12-3/TRBV12-4 TGTGCCAGCAGTTTGCTAGCGGGGGGTTACCGGACCGGGGAGCTGTTTTTT CASSLLAGGYRTGELFF
NA TRBJ2-7 many TRBV4-1 TGCGCCAGCAGCCAAGTTTCGAGCCCATACGAGCAGTACTTC CASSQVSSPYEQYF
NA TRBJ2-3 NA TRBV10-3 TGTGCCATCAGTGAGTCGTCGGGGACGGATCCAGATACGCAGTATTTT CAISESSGTDPDTQYF
NA TRBJ2-7 NA TRBV7-2 TGTGCCAGCAGCCACGGACATCCCTACGAGCAGTACTTC CASSHGHPYEQYF
TRBD1 TRBJ2-7 NA TRBV7-9 TGTGCCAGCAGCTGGGGAACCGGGACAGGGTCCTACGAGCAGTACTTC CASSWGTGTGSYEQYF
NA TRBJ2-3 few TRBV7-9 TGTGCCAGCAGCTTGAGCAGAGACACAGATACGCAGTATTTT CASSLSRDTDTQYF
NA TRBJ2-5 few TRBV25-1 TGTGCCAGCAGTGAATCGGGCAGGGGAGAGACCCAGTACTTC CASSESGRGETQYF
NA TRBJ2-1 NA TRBV2 TGTGCCGGATCGGACGGATCTCACCCCAATGAGCAGTTCTTC CAGSDGSHPNEQFF
NA TRBJ1-6 NA TRBV12-3/TRBV12-4 TGTGCCAGCAGTTTAGGGCGGGGCAATAATTCACCCCTCCACTTT CASSLGRGNNSPLHF
NA TRBJ2-5 NA TRBV12-3/TRBV12-4 TGTGCCAGCAGCCTCTTTCTGGTCCCAGAGACCCAGTACTTC CASSLFLVPETQYF